These 5 T cell receptor beta chains came from one sample sequenced in a study of T cell changes during pregnancy in multiple sclerosis. Clones were read by immunoSEQ multiplex PCR, and TCRdb kept only the in-frame ones, dropping some. The data show 110,000 or so clones, with roughly 92% seen just once and under 7% held by the top ten. The sample consisted of peripheral blood, taken before pregnancy. These TCRs come from a female donor with multiple sclerosis, enrolled in a pregnancy study.

The chain is built from TRBV18 and TRBJ2-5, with 13 bases that match TRBD2. Germline trimming cut 3 bases from V and 3 bases from J; bases unmatched to any gene: 4. Germline V gene lookup returns CDR1 KGHSH and CDR2 LQKENI. The CDR3 is 16 residues long. CDR3 residues: CASSPLGLAGEETQYF. The CDR3 bases are TGTGCCAGCTCACCTCTCGGACTAGCGGGAGAAGAGACCCAGTACTTC.

V and J are TRBV9 and TRBJ1-2; 12 nucleotides match TRBD1. The V gene end was trimmed by 1 base and the J gene end by 6 bases; junction bases not matched to a gene: 4. This CDR3 has 15 amino acids. From germline, CDR1 is SGDLS and CDR2 YYNGEE. CDR3 region: CASSVTGQGADGYTF. CDR3 in DNA: TGTGCCAGCAGCGTAACGGGACAGGGGGCTGATGGCTACACCTTC.

The rearrangement uses TRBV5-1 and TRBJ1-1, with 8 bases fitting TRBD1. Germline CDR1 SGHRS, CDR2 YFSETQ. The CDR3 extends over 14 amino acids. After removal of 3 bases from V and 4 bases from J, the junction contained 5 bases not matched to a gene. CDR3 nucleotide sequence: TGCGCCAGCAGCTCCGGACAGGGCGGCACTGAAGCTTTCTTT. Translated: CASSSGQGGTEAFF.

With respect to this clone: Other DNA sequences in this sample translate to the same CDR3. CDR3 in DNA: TGTGCCATCAGTGCGGGTACTGAAGCTTTCTTT. Protein: CAISAGTEAFF. This chain joins TRBV10-3 and TRBJ1-1; D is ambiguous. V was shortened by 4 bases and J by 5 bases, with 5 bases between the two germline ends. The CDR3 length is 11 residues. From germline, CDR1 is ENHRY and CDR2 SYGVKD.

The chain employs TRBV6-5 and TRBJ2-5; TRBD1 is a possible D gene (6 bases). V was pared by 5 bases and J by 0 bases, with 10 bases between. This CDR3 comprises 14 residues. Looked up from germline, CDR1 is MNHEY and CDR2 is SVGAGI. CDR3 loop: CASSRDINQETQYF. In DNA form, the CDR3 reads TGTGCCAGCAGTAGGGACATTAACCAAGAGACCCAGTACTTC.